The 20 T cell receptor beta chains presented below share a single source sample, sequenced in a study of identical twins' blood T cells. One entry per CDR3 protein results from TCRdb running MiXCR on the 5' RACE reads. The sample carries about 370,000 distinct CDR3 sequences, more than 25% recorded once. The sample comprised PBMCs. All receptors derive from a woman between 18 and 50 years old in good health.

This clonotype was seen many times. V is TRBV5-6 and J is TRBJ2-5, with a weak D call TRBD2 (6 bases). The V end lost 0 bases, the J end lost 5 bases, and 8 bases lay between the germline ends. In germline, CDR1 is SGHDT, CDR2 YYEEEE. The CDR3 length is 13 residues. CDR3 amino acids: CASSLGRVETQYF. The DNA of the CDR3 is TGTGCCAGCAGCTTGGGGAGGGTGGAGACCCAGTACTTC.

The rearrangement uses TRBV20-1 and TRBJ1-1, with TRBD1 matching over 7 bases. V was clipped by 5 bases and J by 6 bases; unmatched bases: 9. The CDR3 runs to 13 residues. Looked up from germline, CDR1 is DFQATT and CDR2 is SNEGSKA (reference sequence). CDR3 in DNA: TGCAGTGCTTCCCCTCGGACAGGTTCTGAAGCTTTCTTT. This translates into CSASPRTGSEAFF.

The chain carries TRBV7-9 and TRBJ1-5; 8 positions match TRBD1. There are 14 residues in the CDR3. Germline V gene sequence: CDR1 SEHNR, CDR2 FQNEAQ (reference sequence). The ends lost 9 bases at V and 6 bases at J; junction bases unmatched: 10. The CDR3 is CASVGGTGSQPQHF. The CDR3 nucleotides are TGTGCCAGTGTGGGGGGGACAGGAAGTCAGCCCCAGCATTTT.

This clonotype was observed a handful of times. This rearrangement joins TRBV19 to TRBJ1-2, with TRBD1 matching 12 bases. The CDR3 runs 18 residues. J lost 4 bases, V lost 2 bases, and 11 bases had no gene match. The germline gives CDR1 LNHDA, CDR2 SQIVND (reference sequence). The CDR3 reads CASSISGTGGTRGYGYTF. As DNA, the CDR3 is TGTGCCAGTAGTATAAGCGGGACAGGGGGCACCCGGGGCTATGGCTACACCTTC.

This rearrangement joins TRBV7-2 to TRBJ2-1, with D unresolved. Germline CDR1 reads SGHTA; CDR2 reads FQGNSA. The V end lost 0 bases, the J end lost 3 bases, and 9 bases lay between the germline ends. CDR3 length equals 15 residues. CDR3 loop: CASSLAGWDYNEQFF. CDR3 nucleotide sequence: TGTGCCAGCAGCTTAGCCGGATGGGACTACAATGAGCAGTTCTTC.

The chain recombines TRBV18 with TRBJ1-1, with no clear D. The CDR3 consists of 11 residues. Germline V gives CDR1 KGHSH, CDR2 LQKENI. Between the trimmed V and J ends, which lost 8 bases and 5 bases, there was a span of 9 bases. As DNA, the CDR3 is TGTGCCAGCCCATATGATACTGAAGCTTTCTTT. Its protein product is CASPYDTEAFF. The variable domain in full, completed from reference TRBV18 and TRBJ1-1, reads NAGVMQNPRHLVRRRGQEARLRCSPMKGHSHVYWYRQLPEEGLKFMVYLQKENIIDESGMPKERFSAEFPKEGPSILRIQQVVRGDSAAYFCASPYDTEAFFGQGTRLTVV.

This clonotype was counted between two and nine times. The genes are TRBV2 and TRBJ2-1; 9 positions agree with TRBD2. CDR3 length: 15 amino acids. J was trimmed by 5 bases and V by 6 bases; bases with no gene match: 8. In germline, CDR1 is SNHLY, CDR2 FYNNEI. The CDR3 nucleotides read TGTGCCAGCAGGACCCCTAGCGGGAACCACAATGAGCAGTTCTTC. Encoded protein: CASRTPSGNHNEQFF.

This clonotype was counted ten times or more. The V and J genes are TRBV29-1 and TRBJ2-1, with D unclear. This CDR3 is built from 13 residues. Per germline, CDR1 SQVTM and CDR2 ANQGSEA. V was trimmed by 5 bases and J by 3 bases, leaving 11 bases between them. CDR3 amino acids: CSVFSQDYNEQFF. The CDR3 DNA is TGCAGCGTTTTTAGCCAGGACTACAATGAGCAGTTCTTC.

Written as DNA, the CDR3 is TGCAGTGCTAGAACCCCCGGGACAGGAATCAATCAGCCCCAGCATTTT. As protein: CSARTPGTGINQPQHF. The chain uses TRBV20-1 and TRBJ1-5; TRBD1 matches 8 bases. CDR1 is DFQATT and CDR2 is SNEGSKA in the germline V gene (reference sequence). With V trimmed by 2 bases and J by 3 bases, 9 bases remained unmatched. The CDR3 is 16 residues long.

This clonotype was counted a few times. The chain recombines TRBV20-1 with TRBJ2-2; 8 nucleotides line up with TRBD1. V shed 3 bases, J shed 6 bases, and the junction held 9 bases outside the gene matches. Germline CDR1 is DFQATT and CDR2 is SNEGSKA (reference sequence). This CDR3 is built from 15 residues. The CDR3 bases are TGCAGTGCTAGTCGGACAGGGAGTTCGTCCGGGGAGCTGTTTTTT. Its protein is CSASRTGSSSGELFF.

The sample holds many counts of this clonotype. The chain combines TRBV2 with TRBJ2-2, with D possibly TRBD2 on 5 matching bases. Trimming left V 7 bases short and J 0 bases short, with 9 bases between. Germline CDR1 SNHLY, CDR2 FYNNEI. There are 14 residues in the CDR3. The CDR3 bases are TGTGCCAGCATAGGAGGCGCGAACACCGGGGAGCTGTTTTTT. Protein sequence: CASIGGANTGELFF. Variable domain in full (rest from reference TRBV2 and TRBJ2-2): EPEVTQTPSHQVTQMGQEVILRCVPISNHLYFYWYRQILGQKVEFLVSFYNNEISEKSEIFDDQFSVERPDGSNFTLKIRSTKLEDSAMYFCASIGGANTGELFFGEGSRLTVL.

The chain recombines TRBV6-1 with TRBJ1-2; D gene ambiguous. V lost 2 bases and J 8 bases, leaving 18 bases between the germline ends. Germline V lookup: CDR1 MNHNS, CDR2 SASEGT. This CDR3 is 15 amino acids long. CDR3 bases: TGTGCCAGCAGTGAAACCCACAGATCCCCTGTCGGCTACACCTTC. It is translated as CASSETHRSPVGYTF.

The table lists this clonotype with a few counts. J is TRBJ1-5 and V is TRBV12-3 or TRBV12-4; D is unresolved. V lost 4 bases and J lost 0, with 16 bases in between. The CDR3 loop spans 17 amino acids. CDR3 sequence reads: CASSSPYESYSNQPQHF. CDR3 coding DNA: TGTGCCAGCAGTTCCCCCTACGAATCCTATAGCAATCAGCCCCAGCATTTT.

This clonotype was seen more than once but under ten times. V usage is TRBV10-1 and J usage is TRBJ2-3; the D gene is possibly TRBD2 (5 bases). The germline V and J ends were trimmed by 2 bases and 5 bases, with 14 bases remaining between them. CDR3 length equals 15 residues. Per the germline V gene, CDR1 is WNHNN and CDR2 is SYGVQD (reference sequence). CDR3: CASSETIEAGDTQYF. CDR3 bases: TGCGCCAGCAGTGAGACGATTGAGGCGGGAGATACGCAGTATTTT.

About this clonotype: A single base separates this from a much larger clone, so it may be a read error. The chain links TRBV7-9 to TRBJ1-2; D ambiguous. In germline, CDR1 is SEHNR, CDR2 FQNEAQ (reference sequence). The CDR3 contains 13 residues. The CDR3 region has the DNA TGTGCCGGCAGCCGCGATTATAACTATGGCTACACCTTC. Its protein product is CAGSRDYNYGYTF.

This clonotype has a count of ten or more. The chain employs TRBV20-1 and TRBJ2-1, with D hard to call. The CDR3 runs to 10 residues. The V end lost 6 bases, the J end lost 4 bases, and 4 bases lay between the germline ends. Germline V lookup: CDR1 DFQATT, CDR2 SNEGSKA (reference sequence). CDR3 region: CSATYNEQFF. Written as DNA, the CDR3 is TGCAGTGCGACTTACAATGAGCAGTTCTTC.

The chain's CDR3 is CAISLAGATDTQYF. CDR3 DNA: TGTGCCATCAGCCTAGCGGGAGCCACAGATACGCAGTATTTT. J is TRBJ2-3 and V is TRBV10-3; 10 bases align to TRBD2. The germline gives CDR1 ENHRY, CDR2 SYGVKD. Trimming took 6 bases from V and 2 from J; bases not matched to a gene: 2. This CDR3 is 14 amino acids long.

This chain joins TRBV9 and TRBJ1-1, with D hard to call. Germline V gene data show CDR1 as SGDLS and CDR2 as YYNGEE. V lost 3 bases, J lost 5 bases, and 14 bases lay in between. CDR3 size: 14 residues. CDR3 residues: CASSAQSRATEAFF. The DNA for the CDR3 is TGTGCCAGCAGCGCCCAGAGTCGGGCGACTGAAGCTTTCTTT.

This clonotype was counted between two and nine times. The chain joins TRBV9 to TRBJ2-5; no clear D gene. This CDR3 comprises 12 residues. The germline gives CDR1 SGDLS, CDR2 YYNGEE. Trimming pared 2 bases from V and 5 bases from J, leaving 7 bases between. CDR3: CASSVPSETQYF. The CDR3, as DNA: TGTGCCAGCAGCGTGCCGTCGGAGACCCAGTACTTC. The full variable domain, with the rest looked up from reference TRBV9 and TRBJ2-5, is DSGVTQTPKHLITATGQRVTLRCSPRSGDLSVYWYQQSLDQGLQFLIQYYNGEERAKGNILERFSAQQFPDLHSELNLSSLELGDSALYFCASSVPSETQYFGPGTRLLVL.

This clonotype has a handful of counts. The chain is built from TRBV5-1 and TRBJ2-7, with D possibly being TRBD2 (5 bases). The V gene lost 2 bases and the J gene lost 4 bases, with 13 bases spanning the gap. The CDR3 runs to 14 residues. CDR1 is SGHRS and CDR2 is YFSETQ in the germline V gene. The CDR3 here is CASSLSTGRYEQYF. In DNA, the CDR3 is TGCGCCAGCAGCTTATCTACGGGGAGATACGAGCAGTACTTC.